The clone carrying this T cell receptor (beta chain) has just a few counts. Its antigen is not known. In TCRdb, the 5' RACE reads were re-called with MiXCR into one record per CDR3 protein. The sample holds 130,000 to 150,000 distinct CDR3 sequences, roughly 19% seen once. This sample is drawn from a study of T-cell memory formation after mild COVID-19. Looking at the study overall: Clusters of TCRs were largely donor specific. The study's findings and limits: Clones shrinking from day 15 to 85 showed even CD4/CD8 mixes; later expanders tilted CD4+. The SARS-CoV-2 specificity of second-wave clones reaching peak at day 37 remained unverified.

V gave up 3 bases and J gave up 8 bases, with 14 bases separating them. In germline, CDR1 is SGHDT, CDR2 YYEEEE. This CDR3 has 14 amino acids. The clonotype was recovered from an adult woman who had mild COVID-19 (a few samples of this study predate the infection). Cell type and time point are not known. This rearrangement joins TRBV5-6 to TRBJ1-4, with a weak D call TRBD1 (6 bases). The sequenced sample consisted of PBMCs or a T cell subset sorted from them (not recorded which). This CDR3 is CASSYREGSEKLFF. CDR3 coding DNA: TGTGCCAGCAGCTACAGGGAGGGGAGCGAAAAACTGTTTTTT.